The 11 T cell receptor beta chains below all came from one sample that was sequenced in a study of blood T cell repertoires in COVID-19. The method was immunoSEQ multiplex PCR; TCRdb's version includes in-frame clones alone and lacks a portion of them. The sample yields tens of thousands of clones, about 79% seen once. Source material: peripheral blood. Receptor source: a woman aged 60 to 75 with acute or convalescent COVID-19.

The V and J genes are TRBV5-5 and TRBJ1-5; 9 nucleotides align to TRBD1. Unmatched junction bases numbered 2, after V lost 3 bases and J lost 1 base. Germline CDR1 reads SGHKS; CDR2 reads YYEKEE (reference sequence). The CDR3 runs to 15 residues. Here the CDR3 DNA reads TGTGCCAGCAGCTGGACAGGGGCCAGCAATCAGCCCCAGCATTTT. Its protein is CASSWTGASNQPQHF.

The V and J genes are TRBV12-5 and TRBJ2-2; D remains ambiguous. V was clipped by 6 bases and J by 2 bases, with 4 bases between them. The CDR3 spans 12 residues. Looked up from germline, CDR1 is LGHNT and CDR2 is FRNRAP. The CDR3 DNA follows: TGTGCTAGTGGCCCTAACACCGGGGAGCTGTTTTTT. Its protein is CASGPNTGELFF.

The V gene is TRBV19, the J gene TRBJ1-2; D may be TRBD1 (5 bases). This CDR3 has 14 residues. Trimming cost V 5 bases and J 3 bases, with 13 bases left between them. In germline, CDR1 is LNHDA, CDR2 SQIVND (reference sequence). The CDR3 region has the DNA TGTGCCAGTAGTGCGGCAGGGTCTCACTATGGCTACACCTTC. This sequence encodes CASSAAGSHYGYTF.

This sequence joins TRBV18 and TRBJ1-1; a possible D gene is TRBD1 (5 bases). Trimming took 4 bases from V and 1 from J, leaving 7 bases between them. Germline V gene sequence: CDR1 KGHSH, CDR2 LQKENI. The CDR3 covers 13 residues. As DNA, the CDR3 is TGTGCCAGCTCACAAACAGGGAACACTGAAGCTTTCTTT. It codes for CASSQTGNTEAFF.

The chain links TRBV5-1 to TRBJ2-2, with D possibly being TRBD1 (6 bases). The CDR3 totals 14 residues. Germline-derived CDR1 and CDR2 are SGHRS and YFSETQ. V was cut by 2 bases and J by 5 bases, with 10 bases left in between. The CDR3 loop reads CASSLNRETGELFF. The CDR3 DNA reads TGCGCCAGCAGCTTAAACAGGGAGACCGGGGAGCTGTTTTTT.

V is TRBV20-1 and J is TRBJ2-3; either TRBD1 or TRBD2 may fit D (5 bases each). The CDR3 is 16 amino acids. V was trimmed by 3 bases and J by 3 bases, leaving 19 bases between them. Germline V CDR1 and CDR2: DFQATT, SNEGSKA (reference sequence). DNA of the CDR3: TGCAGTGCTAGTGGGGCAGGAGCGGAATCGACAGATACGCAGTATTTT. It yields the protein CSASGAGAESTDTQYF.

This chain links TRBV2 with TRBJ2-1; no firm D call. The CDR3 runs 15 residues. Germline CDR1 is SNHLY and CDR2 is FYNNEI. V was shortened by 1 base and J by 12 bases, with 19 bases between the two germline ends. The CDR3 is CASSEDDARPVPQFF. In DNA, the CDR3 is TGTGCCAGCAGTGAAGACGACGCTAGGCCCGTTCCGCAGTTCTTC.

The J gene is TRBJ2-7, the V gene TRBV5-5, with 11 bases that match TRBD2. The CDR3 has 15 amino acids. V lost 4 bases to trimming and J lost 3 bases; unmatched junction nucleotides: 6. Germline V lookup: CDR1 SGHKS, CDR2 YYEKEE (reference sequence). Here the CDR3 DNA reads TGTGCCAGCAGCCTTAGCGGGAGGGCACGCTACGAGCAGTACTTC. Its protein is CASSLSGRARYEQYF.

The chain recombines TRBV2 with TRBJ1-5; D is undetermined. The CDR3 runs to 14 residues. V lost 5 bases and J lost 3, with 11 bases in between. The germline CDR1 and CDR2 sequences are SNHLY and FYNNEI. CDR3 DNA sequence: TGTGCCAGCAGTCACGACAAAGCCAATCAGCCCCAGCATTTT. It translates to CASSHDKANQPQHF.

The chain's CDR3 is CASSPPSLALTGELFF. Written as DNA, the CDR3 is TGTGCCAGCTCACCACCTTCACTAGCGTTGACCGGGGAGCTGTTTTTT. The V and J genes are TRBV18 and TRBJ2-2; 7 bases fit TRBD2. The V segment lost 0 bases and the J segment 5 bases; nucleotides outside the gene matches: 6. CDR3 length: 16 residues. CDR1 is KGHSH and CDR2 is LQKENI in the germline V gene.

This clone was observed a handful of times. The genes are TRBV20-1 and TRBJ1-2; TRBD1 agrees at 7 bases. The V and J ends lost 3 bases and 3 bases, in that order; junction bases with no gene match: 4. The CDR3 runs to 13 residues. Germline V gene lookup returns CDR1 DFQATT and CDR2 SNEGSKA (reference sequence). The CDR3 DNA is TGCAGTGCTAGTGACAGGGATTACTATGGCTACACCTTC. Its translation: CSASDRDYYGYTF.